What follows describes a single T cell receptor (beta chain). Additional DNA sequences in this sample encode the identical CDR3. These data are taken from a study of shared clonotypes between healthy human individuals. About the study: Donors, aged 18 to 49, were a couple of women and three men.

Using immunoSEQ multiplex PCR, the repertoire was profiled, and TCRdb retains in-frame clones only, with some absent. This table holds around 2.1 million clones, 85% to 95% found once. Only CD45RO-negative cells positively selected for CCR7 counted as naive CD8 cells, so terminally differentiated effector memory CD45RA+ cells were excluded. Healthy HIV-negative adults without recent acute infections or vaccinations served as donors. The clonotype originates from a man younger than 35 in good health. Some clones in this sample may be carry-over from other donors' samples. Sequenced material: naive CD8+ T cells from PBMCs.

Written as DNA, the CDR3 is TGTGCCAGCAGTTTATCCCAGTCCCAAGAGACCCAGTACTTC. It specifies CASSLSQSQETQYF. V and J are TRBV27 and TRBJ2-5; D ambiguous. The CDR3 runs to 14 residues. V gave up 0 bases and J gave up 1 base, with 6 bases separating them. Germline values: CDR1 MNHEY, CDR2 SMNVEV (reference sequence).